Below, one TCR beta chain is given with its context. Its antigen is unidentified. Germline CDR1 SNHLY, CDR2 FYNNEI. CDR3 length equals 13 residues. The V end lost 3 bases, the J end lost 7 bases, and 10 bases lay between the germline ends. PBMCs were not maintained or expanded in culture before analysis. This specimen belongs to a study of neoadjuvant anti-PD-1 for oral cavity cancer. Blood libraries mostly used roughly 440 ng genomic DNA, six replicates each. The assay was immunoSEQ multiplex PCR, and TCRdb's table has in-frame clones only and misses some. The sample includes roughly 60,000 clones, 79% of them seen just once. Study-wide points: Non-responders to neoadjuvant nivolumab had significantly more clonal PBMC T cells than responders.

The sample was PBMCs, taken before nivolumab (anti-PD-1) treatment. The chain uses TRBV2 and TRBJ1-5; D is ambiguous. The clonotype comes from a person aged 40 to 85 with oral cavity squamous cell carcinoma. For the CDR3, the DNA is TGTGCCAGCAGTGAGGGGATTTGGCAGCCCCAGCATTTT. This translates into CASSEGIWQPQHF.